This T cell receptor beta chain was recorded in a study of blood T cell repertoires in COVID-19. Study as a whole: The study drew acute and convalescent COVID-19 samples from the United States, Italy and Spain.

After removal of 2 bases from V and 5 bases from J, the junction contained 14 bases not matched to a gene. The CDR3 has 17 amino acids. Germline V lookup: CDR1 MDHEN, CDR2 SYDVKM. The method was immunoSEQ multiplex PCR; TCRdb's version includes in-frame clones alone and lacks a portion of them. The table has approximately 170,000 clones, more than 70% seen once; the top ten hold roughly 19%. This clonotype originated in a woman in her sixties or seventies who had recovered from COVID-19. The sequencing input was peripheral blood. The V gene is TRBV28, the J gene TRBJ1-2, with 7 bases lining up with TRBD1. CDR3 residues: CASSLGAGGGLGYGYTF. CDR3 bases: TGTGCCAGCAGTTTAGGGGCAGGGGGTGGTTTAGGATATGGCTACACCTTC.